The 20 T cell receptor beta chains reported below all come from one sample, sequenced in a study of cytotoxic CD8 clonotypes in ibrutinib-treated CLL. The method was immunoSEQ multiplex PCR; TCRdb's version includes in-frame clones alone and lacks a portion of them. This table holds roughly 51,000 clones, approximately 50% found once. The sample in question was PBMCs, obtained after 12 months of ibrutinib treatment. These receptors were obtained from a human donor with chronic lymphocytic leukemia.

J is TRBJ1-1 and V is TRBV18, with D possibly matching TRBD1 (5 bases). Germline V gene sequence: CDR1 KGHSH, CDR2 LQKENI. The CDR3 length is 14 residues. Trimming left V 3 bases short and J 5 bases short, with 13 bases between. The CDR3 region has the DNA TGTGCCAGCTCACCCTCGACCGGGGGGACTGAAGCTTTCTTT. Its protein is CASSPSTGGTEAFF.

This clone has just a few counts. The CDR3 here is CATLGPLNYEQYF. The CDR3 DNA sequence: TGCGCCACGCTCGGGCCCCTCAATTACGAGCAGTACTTC. The J gene is TRBJ2-7, the V gene TRBV23-1; D ambiguous. TRBV23-1 is designated an ORF whose function remains uncertain. The ends were cut back, 10 bases at V and 4 bases at J, with 17 bases in the middle. The CDR3 is 13 amino acids.

The chain couples TRBV23-1 to TRBJ2-3, with D perhaps matching TRBD1 or TRBD2 (6 bases each). TRBV23-1 is filed as an ORF, its function uncertain. With 9 bases removed from V and 3 bases from J, the gap between germline ends came to 19 bases. This CDR3 has 15 amino acids. CDR3 nucleotides: TGCGCCAGAAGACCGGGACACGCGGGGACAGATACGCAGTATTTT. Encoded protein: CARRPGHAGTDTQYF.

This chain links TRBV5-1 with TRBJ1-1; TRBD1 might be the D (5 bases). Trimming left V 1 base short and J 2 bases short, with 15 bases between. The CDR3 runs to 16 residues. Germline loops: CDR1 SGHRS, CDR2 YFSETQ. CDR3 sequence reads: CASSLQGSQRNTEAFF. The DNA of the CDR3 is TGCGCCAGCAGCTTGCAGGGCTCTCAGCGTAACACTGAAGCTTTCTTT.

This rearrangement joins TRBV29-1 to TRBJ2-7; weak D call: TRBD2 (5 bases). Per germline, CDR1 SQVTM and CDR2 ANQGSEA. Deletions cut 1 base from V and 3 bases from J, with 13 bases between. The CDR3 totals 14 residues. This CDR3 reads CSVEVLGLVYEQYF. The CDR3, as DNA: TGCAGCGTTGAAGTACTAGGCCTCGTCTACGAGCAGTACTTC.

The chain recombines TRBV11-2 with TRBJ2-5; TRBD2 matches at 14 bases. After removal of 4 bases from V and 5 bases from J, the junction contained 6 bases not matched to a gene. The CDR3 loop spans 16 amino acids. Germline V gene data show CDR1 as SGHAT and CDR2 as FQNNGV. The CDR3 sequence is CASSSGLAGAGETQYF. In DNA form, the CDR3 reads TGTGCCAGCAGCTCGGGACTAGCGGGAGCGGGGGAGACCCAGTACTTC.

The chain carries TRBV6-6 and TRBJ1-3; unclear D gene. Per the germline V gene, CDR1 is MNHNY and CDR2 is SVGAGI (reference sequence). The V gene lost 8 bases and the J gene lost 1 base, with 18 bases spanning the gap. The CDR3 length is 16 residues. CDR3 in amino acids: CASSTPLTLSGNTIYF. CDR3 in DNA: TGTGCCAGCTCCACTCCGCTGACTTTATCTGGAAACACCATATATTTT.

J is TRBJ2-1 and V is TRBV27; D is undetermined. CDR3 size: 13 residues. Germline V lookup: CDR1 MNHEY, CDR2 SMNVEV (reference sequence). The V and J ends lost 6 bases and 2 bases respectively, with 8 bases between them. The CDR3 DNA reads TGTGCCAGCAGGTTCCTGGCCTACAATGAGCAGTTCTTC. This encodes CASRFLAYNEQFF.

The chain has TRBV25-1 and TRBJ2-2; TRBD1 is a possible D gene (7 bases). Germline assignment: CDR1 MGHDK and CDR2 SYGVNS. Trimming removed 5 bases from V and 5 bases from J, with 15 bases in between. The CDR3 is made up of 15 amino acids. The CDR3 here is CASSPGGIKTGELFF. In DNA, the CDR3 is TGTGCCAGCAGTCCAGGGGGGATCAAAACCGGGGAGCTGTTTTTT.

This sequence joins TRBV4-1 and TRBJ1-2, with D possibly being TRBD1 (6 bases). Deletions cut 1 base from V and 8 bases from J, with 17 bases between. Germline CDR1 and CDR2: MGHRA and YSYEKL. The length of the CDR3 is 15 residues. CDR3 sequence reads: CASSQGHPTGRGYTF. In DNA form, the CDR3 reads TGCGCCAGCAGCCAAGGACACCCCACAGGGAGAGGCTACACCTTC.

The DNA of the CDR3 is TGTGCCAGCAGTTATCTAGGGAAGTACACAGATACGCAGTATTTT. This encodes CASSYLGKYTDTQYF. The chain employs TRBV28 and TRBJ2-3, with D unresolved. The ends were cut back, 4 bases at V and 2 bases at J, with 13 bases in the middle. CDR3 length: 15 amino acids. CDR1 and CDR2 (germline): MDHEN, SYDVKM.

The chain combines TRBV6-1 with TRBJ1-2; no clear D gene. Trimming left V 1 base short and J 4 bases short, with 10 bases between. The CDR3 runs 14 residues. Germline values: CDR1 MNHNS, CDR2 SASEGT. This CDR3 reads CASSEGSHSYGYTF. The DNA for the CDR3 is TGTGCCAGCAGTGAAGGGTCTCACTCCTATGGCTACACCTTC.

The genes are TRBV29-1 and TRBJ2-3; the match to TRBD2 covers 13 bases. Looked up from germline, CDR1 is SQVTM and CDR2 is ANQGSEA. V shed 4 bases, J shed 4 bases, and the junction held 2 bases outside the gene matches. The CDR3 consists of 14 residues. CDR3 region: CSVVTSGRSDTQYF. CDR3 nucleotide sequence: TGCAGCGTTGTGACTAGCGGGAGGTCAGATACGCAGTATTTT.

This clone was seen only a few times. This chain uses TRBV2 with TRBJ1-4; D is possibly TRBD1 (5 bases). V gave up 9 bases and J gave up 7 bases, with 18 bases separating them. Germline V CDR1 and CDR2: SNHLY, FYNNEI. CDR3 length equals 14 residues. The CDR3 DNA reads as TGTGCCAGTCGCCGGGGGGAAATTCGTGAAAAACTGTTTTTT. Its protein product is CASRRGEIREKLFF.

V is TRBV10-3 and J is TRBJ2-7; maybe TRBD2 (6 bases). Germline loops: CDR1 ENHRY, CDR2 SYGVKD. The ends were cut back, 0 bases at V and 5 bases at J, with 8 bases in the middle. This CDR3 is built from 13 residues. The CDR3 loop reads CAISESEGHEQYF. The CDR3 region has the DNA TGTGCCATCAGTGAGTCGGAGGGACACGAGCAGTACTTC.

The chain combines TRBV7-3 with TRBJ2-1; D remains unclear. Germline CDR1 and CDR2: SGHTA and FQGTGA. Trimming stripped 2 bases from V and 6 bases from J, with 11 bases between. The CDR3 spans 14 residues. The CDR3 spells CASSLDTKSNEQFF. CDR3 DNA: TGTGCCAGCAGCTTAGACACAAAAAGCAATGAGCAGTTCTTC.

This chain links TRBV7-2 with TRBJ1-3; D not resolved. CDR3 size: 15 residues. The V gene lost 2 bases and the J gene lost 0 bases, with 8 bases spanning the gap. Germline CDR1 is SGHTA and CDR2 is FQGNSA. The CDR3, as DNA: TGTGCCAGCAGCTTATTCGCAGCCTCTGGAAACACCATATATTTT. Protein sequence: CASSLFAASGNTIYF.

The CDR3 nucleotides are TGTGCCAGCAGTTTCTGGCAGGTTACTAGGAATGAGCAGTTCTTC. Its protein product is CASSFWQVTRNEQFF. This rearrangement joins TRBV28 to TRBJ2-1; possible D gene TRBD2, 5 bases. This CDR3 is built from 15 residues. Between the trimmed V and J ends, which lost 3 bases and 7 bases, there was a span of 16 bases. The germline V gene encodes CDR1 MDHEN and CDR2 SYDVKM. The whole variable domain, filled in from reference TRBV28 and TRBJ2-1, reads DVKVTQSSRYLVKRTGEKVFLECVQDMDHENMFWYRQDPGLGLRLIYFSYDVKMKEKGDIPEGYSVSREKKERFSLILESASTNQTSMYLCASSFWQVTRNEQFFGPGTRLTVL.

The chain joins TRBV7-2 to TRBJ2-3, with D unresolved. Germline loops: CDR1 SGHTA, CDR2 FQGNSA. The CDR3 consists of 14 residues. The germline V and J ends were trimmed by 1 base and 3 bases, with 8 bases remaining between them. Here the CDR3 DNA reads TGTGCCAGCAGCTTAGTCCACCCGACAGATACGCAGTATTTT. This sequence encodes CASSLVHPTDTQYF.

This clone was seen a few times. The V call is TRBV7-8, the J call TRBJ2-1; the D gene is possibly TRBD2 (6 bases). From germline, CDR1 is SGHVS and CDR2 FQNEAQ. The CDR3 runs to 12 residues. Trimming took 5 bases from V and 12 from J, leaving 14 bases between them. The DNA of the CDR3 is TGTGCCAGCAGCGCGGCGGGACTGGCGCAGTTCTTC. As protein: CASSAAGLAQFF.